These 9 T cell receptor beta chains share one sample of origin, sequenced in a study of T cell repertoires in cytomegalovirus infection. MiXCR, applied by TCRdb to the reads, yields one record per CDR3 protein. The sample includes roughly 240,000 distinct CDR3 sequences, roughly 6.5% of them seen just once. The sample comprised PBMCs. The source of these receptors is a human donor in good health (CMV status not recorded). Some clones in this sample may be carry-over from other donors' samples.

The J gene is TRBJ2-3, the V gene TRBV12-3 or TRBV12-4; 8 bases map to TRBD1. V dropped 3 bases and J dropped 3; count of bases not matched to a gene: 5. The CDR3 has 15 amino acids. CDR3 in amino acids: CASSFGQGVTDTQYF. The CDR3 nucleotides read TGTGCCAGCAGTTTCGGACAGGGAGTAACAGATACGCAGTATTTT.

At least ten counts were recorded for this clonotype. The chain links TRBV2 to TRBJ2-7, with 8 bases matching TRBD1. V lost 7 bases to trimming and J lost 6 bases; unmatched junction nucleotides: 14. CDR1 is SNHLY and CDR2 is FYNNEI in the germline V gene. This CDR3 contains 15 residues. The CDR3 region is CASTIIPGQEGEQYF. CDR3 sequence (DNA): TGTGCCAGCACCATCATACCGGGACAGGAGGGCGAGCAGTACTTC.

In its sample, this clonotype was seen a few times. CDR3 nucleotides: TGCAGTGCTAGAAGACAGGGTTTCGTGACTGAAGCTTTCTTT. Its protein is CSARRQGFVTEAFF. V usage is TRBV20-1 and J usage is TRBJ1-1, with TRBD1 matching 7 bases. Germline V lookup: CDR1 DFQATT, CDR2 SNEGSKA (reference sequence). CDR3 length: 14 residues. Trimming cost V 2 bases and J 5 bases; bases outside gene matches: 8.

Here the CDR3 DNA reads TGTGCCAGCAGTTACCCCACGAGCTCTGGAAACACCATATATTTT. Protein sequence: CASSYPTSSGNTIYF. The chain has TRBV6-6 and TRBJ1-3; no definite D call. V was shortened by 2 bases and J by 0 bases, with 8 bases between the two germline ends. CDR3 length: 15 residues. The germline gives CDR1 MNHNY, CDR2 SVGAGI (reference sequence).

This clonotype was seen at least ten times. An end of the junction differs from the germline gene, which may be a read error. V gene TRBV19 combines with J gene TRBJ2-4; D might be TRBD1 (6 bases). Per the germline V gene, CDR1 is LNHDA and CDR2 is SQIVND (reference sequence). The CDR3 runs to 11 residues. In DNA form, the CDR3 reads TGTGCCAGTAGCGAGGGGGTCTCCGCTAACTTC. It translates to CASSEGVSANF.

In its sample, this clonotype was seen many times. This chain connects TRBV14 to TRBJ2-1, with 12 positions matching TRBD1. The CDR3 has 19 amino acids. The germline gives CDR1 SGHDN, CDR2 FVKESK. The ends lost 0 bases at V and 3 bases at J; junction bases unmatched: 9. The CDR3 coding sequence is TGTGCCAGCAGCCAAGATCCCCGGGACAGGGGGCTTCGCTACAATGAGCAGTTCTTC. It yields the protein CASSQDPRDRGLRYNEQFF.

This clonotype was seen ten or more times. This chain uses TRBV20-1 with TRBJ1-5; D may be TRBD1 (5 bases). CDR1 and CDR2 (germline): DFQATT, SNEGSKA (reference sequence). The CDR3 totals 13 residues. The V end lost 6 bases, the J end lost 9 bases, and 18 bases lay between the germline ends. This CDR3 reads CSANLVDIGPQHF. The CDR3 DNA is TGCAGTGCCAACCTTGTGGACATTGGGCCCCAGCATTTT.

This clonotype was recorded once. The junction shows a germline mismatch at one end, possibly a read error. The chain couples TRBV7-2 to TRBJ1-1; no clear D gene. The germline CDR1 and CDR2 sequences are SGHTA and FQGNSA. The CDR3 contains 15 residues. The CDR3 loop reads CASSLIQMVNTEAFF. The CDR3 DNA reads TGTGCCAGCAGCTTAATACAGATGGTGAACACTGAGGCTTTCTTT.

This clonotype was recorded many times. CDR3 DNA sequence: TGTGCCAGCAGCTCCGGGGTCCTTGGAAACACCATATATTTT. Protein sequence: CASSSGVLGNTIYF. The chain carries TRBV11-2 and TRBJ1-3, with D hard to call. The CDR3 has 14 residues. CDR1 and CDR2 (germline): SGHAT, FQNNGV. Trimming removed 4 bases at V and 3 bases at J, with 10 bases between.